The following is a T cell receptor beta chain sequence with its context. This sample stems from a study of control samples from healthy donors and cancer patients. From germline, CDR1 is SEHNR and CDR2 FQNEAQ (reference sequence). This CDR3 has 18 residues. Trimming left V 3 bases short and J 4 bases short, with 24 bases between. Generated by immunoSEQ multiplex PCR, the TCRdb table keeps only in-frame clones and is missing some. Among around 170,000 clones, roughly 88% were seen once, and the ten largest hold over 4%. The V call is TRBV7-9, the J call TRBJ1-2, with a weak D call TRBD1 (6 bases). Sequencing input: blood. This TCR came from a woman between 25 and 40 years old in good health. The CDR3 region has the DNA TGTGCCAGCAGCTTGACAGTCCAAAGGACAGAGGCCCGCTATGGCTACACCTTC. Translated: CASSLTVQRTEARYGYTF.